This is a list of T cell receptor beta chains from one sample in a study of T cell changes during pregnancy in multiple sclerosis. Libraries were prepared by immunoSEQ multiplex PCR; TCRdb keeps only in-frame clonotypes and omits some of them. The sample includes 90,000 to 95,000 clones, approximately 94% seen only once; the top ten take 2% to 2.5%. Material: peripheral blood, obtained in the third trimester of pregnancy. These receptors were obtained from a female donor with multiple sclerosis, enrolled in a pregnancy study. CDR3s leave out the opening cysteine and the closing phenylalanine or tryptophan. The order of the fields is V gene, J gene, CDR3 protein.

V: TRBV28; J: TRBJ1-4; CDR3: ASSSTRRNEKLF
V: TRBV2; J: TRBJ2-5; CDR3: ASSEVTGIQETQY
V: TRBV6-5; J: TRBJ1-2; CDR3: ASSYSTISGVDGYT
V: TRBV29-1; J: TRBJ1-1; CDR3: SARGTAEAF
V: TRBV2; J: TRBJ1-2; CDR3: ASSAGQGIHGYT
V: TRBV27; J: TRBJ1-3; CDR3: AGFRGAGNTIY
V: TRBV18; J: TRBJ2-1; CDR3: ASSPPGQGPSYNEQF
V: TRBV30; J: TRBJ2-7; CDR3: AWSVGASGMSYEQY
V: TRBV19; J: TRBJ1-5; CDR3: ASSSLGTGVPQPQH
V: TRBV30; J: TRBJ1-1; CDR3: AWSRTANTEAF
V: TRBV5-6; J: TRBJ1-2; CDR3: ASSRRDREGGYT
V: TRBV10-2; J: TRBJ2-7; CDR3: ASSDPTFGLGAYEQY
V: TRBV18; J: TRBJ2-5; CDR3: ASSHLRGETQY
V: TRBV2; J: TRBJ2-5; CDR3: ASRRQPQETQY
V: TRBV5-4; J: TRBJ2-2; CDR3: ASSLRGYGRAVAGELF
V: TRBV28; J: TRBJ2-3; CDR3: ASNTGGSTDTQY
V: TRBV7-9; J: TRBJ1-5; CDR3: ASSPTGATQPQH
V: TRBV10-3; J: TRBJ2-3; CDR3: AIRGVGTDTQY